The source of this T cell receptor beta chain is a study of shared clonotypes between healthy human individuals. Study context: Per-donor plates numbered three CD4 naive, three CD4 memory, two CD8 naive and one CD8 memory.

CD45RA+ naive and CD45RA-negative memory subsets were separated from CD4+ cells. The method was immunoSEQ multiplex PCR; TCRdb's version includes in-frame clones alone and lacks a portion of them. Counted here are about 1,500,000 clones, about 96% occurring once; the ten biggest clones make up 0.95% to 1.5%. Sequencing input: naive CD4+ T cells sorted from blood. The subset: CD45RA+ positively selected. This receptor was identified in a man aged 30-40 years in good health.

CDR3 nucleotide sequence: TGTGCCAGCAGCCAAGTGTTCTCTCCCGACGAGCAGTACTTC. It is translated as CASSQVFSPDEQYF. The chain employs TRBV14 and TRBJ2-7; D remains ambiguous. Trimming took 1 base from V and 5 from J, leaving 12 bases between them. The CDR3 runs 14 residues. Germline-derived CDR1 and CDR2 are SGHDN and FVKESK.